The 14 T cell receptor beta chains below all came from one sample that was sequenced in a study of shared clonotypes between healthy human individuals. TCRdb's table, derived via immunoSEQ multiplex PCR, lists solely in-frame clones and lacks some. Among 2 million to 3 million clones listed, roughly 93% were seen once. Sample: naive CD4+ T cells from PBMCs. Described subset: CD45RA+ positively selected. These receptors all stem from a man younger than 35 in good health. Some clones in this sample may be carry-over from other donors' samples.

V is TRBV4-2 and J is TRBJ1-4, with no clear D. The CDR3 has 16 residues. Trimming left V 5 bases short and J 0 bases short, with 13 bases between. Per germline, CDR1 LGHNA and CDR2 YNFKEQ. Here the CDR3 reads CASSGSTPTTNEKLFF. In nucleotides, the CDR3 is TGTGCCAGCAGCGGGTCTACTCCCACAACTAATGAAAAACTGTTTTTT.

This rearrangement joins TRBV6-5 to TRBJ1-2, with TRBD1 matching over 9 bases. Trimming at V came to 3 bases and at J to 4 bases, leaving 9 bases not matched to a gene. The CDR3 covers 16 residues. CDR1 is MNHEY, CDR2 SVGAGI, per germline. The CDR3 nucleotides are TGTGCCAGCAGTTATCTAGGGACAGGGTTTATCTATGGCTACACCTTC. Its translation: CASSYLGTGFIYGYTF.

This CDR3 is CASSSPRDHKANYGYTF. The CDR3 nucleotides read TGTGCCAGTAGTTCGCCGAGGGACCACAAAGCTAACTATGGCTACACCTTC. The J gene is TRBJ1-2, the V gene TRBV19, with D perhaps TRBD1 (5 bases). In germline, CDR1 is LNHDA, CDR2 SQIVND (reference sequence). V was trimmed by 5 bases and J by 0 bases, leaving 19 bases between them. CDR3 length: 17 residues.

In its sample, this clone was seen once. The chain joins TRBV4-1 to TRBJ2-3, with TRBD2 matching over 10 bases. V trimming: 4 bases; J trimming: 5 bases; junction bases outside the gene matches: 6. Germline V gives CDR1 MGHRA, CDR2 YSYEKL. The CDR3 consists of 15 residues. The CDR3 DNA reads TGCGCCAGCAGCCCCACGGGACTAGCGAGAGATACGCAGTATTTT. It translates to CASSPTGLARDTQYF.

The rearrangement uses TRBV5-1 and TRBJ2-3, with D perhaps matching TRBD1 (6 bases). This CDR3 contains 13 residues. The V gene's germline CDR1 is SGHRS and CDR2 YFSETQ. V lost 10 bases, J lost 0 bases, and 12 bases lay in between. The CDR3 spells CACSRGSTDTQYF. CDR3 nucleotides: TGCGCCTGCTCGAGGGGGAGCACAGATACGCAGTATTTT. The full variable domain, its missing parts supplied by reference TRBV5-1 and TRBJ2-3, is KAGVTQTPRYLIKTRGQQVTLSCSPISGHRSVSWYQQTPGQGLQFLFEYFSETQRNKGNFPGRFSGRQFSNSRSEMNVSTLELGDSALYLCACSRGSTDTQYFGPGTRLTVL.

The chain is built from TRBV10-1 and TRBJ2-7, with TRBD1 matching over 7 bases. With 9 bases clipped from V and 3 bases from J, the junction kept 5 bases outside the gene matches. The CDR3 covers 12 residues. Germline CDR1 reads WNHNN; CDR2 reads SYGVQD (reference sequence). The CDR3: CASSNRGYEQYF. For the CDR3, the DNA is TGCGCCAGTTCCAACAGGGGCTACGAGCAGTACTTC.

Worth noting for this clone: Other DNA variants within this sample encode the same CDR3. This chain's CDR3 is CASSLASSGNTIYF. DNA of the CDR3: TGTGCCAGCAGCTTAGCGTCCTCTGGAAACACCATATATTTT. The chain joins TRBV7-8 to TRBJ1-3; D remains unclear. The germline CDR1 and CDR2 sequences are SGHVS and FQNEAQ. The CDR3 has 14 amino acids. Between the trimmed V and J ends, which lost 0 bases and 0 bases, there was a span of 3 bases. Based on the CDR3 plus reference TRBV7-8 and TRBJ1-3, the full variable domain is GAGVSQSPRYKVAKRGQDVALRCDPISGHVSLFWYQQALGQGPEFLTYFQNEAQLDKSGLPSDRFFAERPEGSVSTLKIQRTQQEDSAVYLCASSLASSGNTIYFGEGSWLTVV.

The chain has TRBV19 and TRBJ2-5; 7 bases line up with TRBD1. Germline CDR1 reads LNHDA; CDR2 reads SQIVND (reference sequence). The CDR3 has 12 residues. The junction had 7 bases not matched to a gene; V was cut back by 10 bases and J by 5 bases. The CDR3 protein is CATGTVRETQYF. DNA of the CDR3: TGTGCCACTGGGACAGTGAGGGAGACCCAGTACTTC. The variable domain in full, completed from reference TRBV19 and TRBJ2-5, reads DGGITQSPKYLFRKEGQNVTLSCEQNLNHDAMYWYRQDPGQGLRLIYYSQIVNDFQKGDIAEGYSVSREKKESFPLTVTSAQKNPTAFYLCATGTVRETQYFGPGTRLLVL.

The CDR3 sequence: CAWTRGTGETQYF. The CDR3 nucleotides are TGTGCCTGGACGAGGGGTACCGGAGAGACCCAGTACTTC. The rearrangement uses TRBV30 and TRBJ2-5; perhaps D is TRBD1 or TRBD2 (5 bases each). V was shortened by 4 bases and J by 4 bases, with 13 bases between the two germline ends. Germline assignment: CDR1 GTSNPN and CDR2 SVGIG (reference sequence). This CDR3 has 13 amino acids.

The rearrangement uses TRBV29-1 and TRBJ2-5; 11 bases are shared with TRBD2. The trim removed 3 bases at V and 4 bases at J, leaving 16 bases unmatched. Germline V gives CDR1 SQVTM, CDR2 ANQGSEA. The CDR3 consists of 18 residues. The CDR3 DNA reads TGCAGCGTTGAGGGTTTTCCCGGGACTAGCGGACCTAGAGAGACCCAGTACTTC. Translation gives CSVEGFPGTSGPRETQYF.

The V and J genes are TRBV15 and TRBJ2-2, with D possibly TRBD1 on 5 matching bases. Germline V gene lookup returns CDR1 LNHNV and CDR2 YYDKDF (reference sequence). The CDR3 covers 12 residues. Trimming cost V 9 bases and J 4 bases, with 9 bases left between them. The CDR3 loop is CATNRGTGELFF. CDR3 nucleotides: TGTGCCACGAATAGGGGCACCGGGGAGCTGTTTTTT.

The gene calls are TRBV9 and TRBJ2-7; 7 bases line up with TRBD1. V was pared by 4 bases and J by 6 bases, with 13 bases of the junction left unmatched. Germline assignment: CDR1 SGDLS and CDR2 YYNGEE. The CDR3 sequence is 15 residues long. The CDR3 DNA follows: TGTGCCAGCAGCCAGAGAGGGACAGAGCCCGGCGAGCAGTACTTC. This translates into CASSQRGTEPGEQYF. The variable domain in full, completed from reference TRBV9 and TRBJ2-7, reads DSGVTQTPKHLITATGQRVTLRCSPRSGDLSVYWYQQSLDQGLQFLIQYYNGEERAKGNILERFSAQQFPDLHSELNLSSLELGDSALYFCASSQRGTEPGEQYFGPGTRLTVT.

Only a few counts were recorded for this clone. The gene calls are TRBV6-5 and TRBJ1-5; D remains ambiguous. V lost 3 bases, J lost 8 bases, and 11 bases lay in between. This CDR3 comprises 13 residues. Germline V gene sequence: CDR1 MNHEY, CDR2 SVGAGI. CDR3 loop: CASSYRLGEPQHF. CDR3 coding DNA: TGTGCCAGCAGTTATCGCCTAGGCGAGCCCCAGCATTTT.

The chain is built from TRBV6-1 and TRBJ1-2; a possible D gene is TRBD1 (5 bases). Trimming left V 6 bases short and J 5 bases short, with 13 bases between. This CDR3 spans 13 amino acids. Germline loops: CDR1 MNHNS, CDR2 SASEGT. In nucleotides, the CDR3 is TGTGCCAGCAGCGAACTTGGGGGATATGGCTACACCTTC. Translation: CASSELGGYGYTF.